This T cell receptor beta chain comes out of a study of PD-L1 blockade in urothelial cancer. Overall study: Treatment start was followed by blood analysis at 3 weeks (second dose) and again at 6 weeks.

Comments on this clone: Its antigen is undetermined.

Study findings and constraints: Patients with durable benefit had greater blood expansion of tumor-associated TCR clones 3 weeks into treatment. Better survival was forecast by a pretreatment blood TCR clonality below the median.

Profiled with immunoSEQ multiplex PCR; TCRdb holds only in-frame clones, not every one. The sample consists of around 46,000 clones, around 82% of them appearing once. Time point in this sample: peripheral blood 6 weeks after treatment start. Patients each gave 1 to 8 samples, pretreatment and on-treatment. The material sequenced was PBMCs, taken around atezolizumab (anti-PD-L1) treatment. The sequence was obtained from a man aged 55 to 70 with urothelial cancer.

CDR3 in amino acids: CATSSRRGTGVQETQYF. The CDR3 DNA is TGTGCCACCAGCAGCCGTCGGGGGACTGGGGTCCAAGAGACCCAGTACTTC. The chain joins TRBV15 to TRBJ2-5; D is possibly TRBD2 (6 bases). The CDR3 contains 17 residues. Germline CDR1 reads LNHNV; CDR2 reads YYDKDF (reference sequence). The V and J ends lost 3 bases and 1 base respectively, with 18 bases between them. The full variable domain, completed using reference TRBV15 and TRBJ2-5, is DAMVIQNPRYQVTQFGKPVTLSCSQTLNHNVMYWYQQKSSQAPKLLFHYYDKDFNNEADTPDNFQSRRPNTSFCFLDIRSPGLGDTAMYLCATSSRRGTGVQETQYFGPGTRLLVL.